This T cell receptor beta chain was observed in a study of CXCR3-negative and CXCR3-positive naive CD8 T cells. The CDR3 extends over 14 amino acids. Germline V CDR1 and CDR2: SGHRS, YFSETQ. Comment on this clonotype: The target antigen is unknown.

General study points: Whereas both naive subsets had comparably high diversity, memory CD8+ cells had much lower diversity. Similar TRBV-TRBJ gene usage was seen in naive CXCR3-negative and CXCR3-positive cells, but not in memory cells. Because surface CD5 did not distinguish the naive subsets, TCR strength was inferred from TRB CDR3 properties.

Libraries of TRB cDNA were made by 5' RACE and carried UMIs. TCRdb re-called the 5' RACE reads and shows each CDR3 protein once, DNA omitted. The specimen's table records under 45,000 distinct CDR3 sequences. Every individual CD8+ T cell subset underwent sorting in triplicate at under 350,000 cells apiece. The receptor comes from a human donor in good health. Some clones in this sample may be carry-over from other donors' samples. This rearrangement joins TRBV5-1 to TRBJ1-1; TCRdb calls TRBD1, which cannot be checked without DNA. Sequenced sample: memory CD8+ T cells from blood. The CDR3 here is CASSLVGATAEAFF.